This T cell receptor beta chain originates from a study of preoperative IRX-2 immunotherapy in early breast cancer. Treatment reported: preoperative locoregional IRX-2 cytokine immunotherapy. Patients received preoperative, locoregional IRX-2 cytokine immunotherapy in a phase Ib study. The data were produced by immunoSEQ multiplex PCR, yet TCRdb's version contains in-frame clones alone and is incomplete. The data show 60,000 or so clones, roughly 95% seen once. The V gene's germline CDR1 is MNHNY and CDR2 SVGAGI (reference sequence). The CDR3 is 13 residues long. J lost 8 bases, V lost 4 bases, and 5 bases had no gene match.

V gene TRBV6-6 combines with J gene TRBJ2-1; the match to TRBD2 covers 7 bases. This specimen was taken from a patient treated with IRX-2 immunotherapy. This TCR came from a human donor with breast cancer. CDR3 nucleotides: TGTGCCAGCAGTTGGGGGGGGACGGATGAGCAGTTCTTC. Encoded protein: CASSWGGTDEQFF.